Shown below are 29 T cell receptor beta chains from a single sample sequenced in a study of neurological immune-mediated disorders. TCRdb redid the calling of the 5' RACE reads with MiXCR, one entry per CDR3 protein. The sample includes tens of thousands of distinct CDR3 sequences, about 10% of them seen just once. The time point denotes: longitudinal time-point 1 (baseline). The specimen was PBMCs. The receptors were sampled from a male donor with HTLV-1-associated myelopathy (HAM/TSP).

This chain connects TRBV7-9 to TRBJ1-5; the D gene is possibly TRBD1 (6 bases). Germline lookup yields CDR1 SEHNR and CDR2 FQNEAQ (reference sequence). V lost 5 bases to trimming and J lost 5 bases, with 13 bases between them. The CDR3 is 14 amino acids. CDR3 sequence: CASSPEGGHQPQHF. CDR3 bases: TGTGCCAGCAGCCCCGAGGGGGGCCATCAGCCCCAGCATTTT.

This clonotype was recorded at least ten times. The chain couples TRBV20-1 to TRBJ2-7; 9 bases agree with TRBD1. V lost 6 bases, J lost 0 bases, and 3 bases stayed unmatched. CDR1 and CDR2 (germline): DFQATT, SNEGSKA (reference sequence). The CDR3 is made up of 13 amino acids. The CDR3 coding sequence is TGCAGTGCGGGACAGGGCCGCTCCTACGAGCAGTACTTC. Amino acids: CSAGQGRSYEQYF.

This clonotype was seen ten or more times. The V call is TRBV4-3, the J call TRBJ2-6; a weak D match, TRBD1 (7 bases). CDR1 is LGHNA, CDR2 YSLEER, per germline. The V and J ends lost 1 base and 3 bases respectively, with 16 bases between them. The CDR3 loop spans 18 amino acids. The CDR3 region has the DNA TGCGCCAGCAGCCAAGCGACGGCAGGGGGAGGTGGGGCCAACGTCCTGACTTTC. Protein sequence: CASSQATAGGGGANVLTF.

Ten or more counts support this clonotype. The chain carries TRBV5-1 and TRBJ1-5; 9 nucleotides agree with TRBD1. The length of the CDR3 is 20 residues. Losses at the gene ends were 1 base for V and 1 base for J; bases not matched to a gene: 15. Germline-derived CDR1 and CDR2 are SGHRS and YFSETQ. The CDR3 region has the DNA TGCGCCAGCAGCTTGTACGGGACAGGGTGGTCAGGTCGGAGCAATCAGCCCCAGCATTTT. Translation gives CASSLYGTGWSGRSNQPQHF.

This clonotype has a count of ten or more. This chain joins TRBV11-3 and TRBJ2-7; 7 bases map to TRBD2. The trim removed 5 bases at V and 1 base at J, leaving 11 bases unmatched. Germline V lookup: CDR1 SGHNT, CDR2 YENEEA. The CDR3 spans 16 residues. The DNA for the CDR3 is TGTGCCAGCAGCCCGCGAGGGCAGGGAGGGTCCTACGAGCAGTACTTC. It translates to CASSPRGQGGSYEQYF.

This clonotype appeared many times. The chain combines TRBV5-1 with TRBJ1-1; TRBD1 aligns across 8 bases. Germline V CDR1 and CDR2: SGHRS, YFSETQ. V was clipped by 0 bases and J by 4 bases; unmatched bases: 5. The CDR3 consists of 15 residues. CDR3 residues: CASSLAQGAGTEAFF. Here the CDR3 DNA reads TGCGCCAGCAGCTTGGCCCAGGGGGCCGGCACTGAAGCTTTCTTT.

V and J are TRBV19 and TRBJ2-2; D perhaps matches TRBD1 (5 bases). CDR3 length: 13 amino acids. The germline V and J ends were trimmed by 6 bases and 6 bases, with 11 bases remaining between them. The V gene's germline CDR1 is LNHDA and CDR2 SQIVND (reference sequence). This CDR3 is CASSQIRAGELFF. The CDR3, as DNA: TGTGCCAGTAGCCAGATCAGGGCCGGGGAGCTGTTTTTT.

This clonotype was detected only a few times. The rearrangement joins TRBV7-2 to TRBJ2-5; 12 bases are shared with TRBD1. Per germline, CDR1 SGHTA and CDR2 FQGNSA. This CDR3 contains 15 residues. Unmatched junction bases numbered 4, after V lost 5 bases and J lost 3 bases. CDR3 coding DNA: TGTGCCAGCAGCGCGGGGACAGGGGGCAAAGAGACCCAGTACTTC. It yields the protein CASSAGTGGKETQYF.

This clonotype has just a few counts. The J gene is TRBJ2-3, the V gene TRBV11-3; D remains unclear. The CDR3 has 15 residues. CDR1 is SGHNT, CDR2 YENEEA, per germline. V was cut by 6 bases and J by 3 bases, with 16 bases left in between. CDR3 sequence: CASSSQSSTTDTQYF. The DNA of the CDR3 is TGTGCCAGCAGTTCCCAATCCTCCACGACAGATACGCAGTATTTT. The complete variable domain, with remaining parts taken from reference TRBV11-3 and TRBJ2-3, reads EAGVVQSPRYKIIEKKQPVAFWCNPISGHNTLYWYLQNLGQGPELLIRYENEEAVDDSQLPKDRFSAERLKGVDSTLKIQPAELGDSAVYLCASSSQSSTTDTQYFGPGTRLTVL.

On this clonotype: A much larger clone lies a single base off, so this may be a read error. The chain recombines TRBV20-1 with TRBJ2-2; the D is unclear. Germline V CDR1 and CDR2: DFQATT, SNEGSKA (reference sequence). The CDR3 contains 16 residues. CDR3 nucleotides: TGCATTGCTAGAGATTGGCGACGGCCGAACACCGGGGAGCTGTTTTTT. This translates into CIARDWRRPNTGELFF.

This clonotype was detected ten times or more. J is TRBJ1-5 and V is TRBV6-2 or TRBV6-3; D is ambiguous. The CDR3 spans 16 residues. V was pared by 0 bases and J by 2 bases, with 11 bases between. Germline values: CDR1 MNHEY, CDR2 SVGEGT. The chain's CDR3 is CASSYSRQIRNQPQHF. The CDR3 DNA sequence: TGTGCCAGCAGTTACTCGAGGCAGATTCGCAATCAGCCCCAGCATTTT.

At least ten counts were recorded for this clonotype. The chain couples TRBV4-3 to TRBJ2-5; unclear D gene. The germline V and J ends were trimmed by 0 bases and 4 bases, with 12 bases remaining between them. Germline V lookup: CDR1 LGHNA, CDR2 YSLEER. The CDR3 totals 15 residues. CDR3 amino acids: CASSQDLSIIETQYF. CDR3 coding DNA: TGCGCCAGCAGCCAAGATCTAAGCATTATAGAGACCCAGTACTTC.

This clonotype was found many times. CDR3 in amino acids: CSVRGSTYEQYF. In DNA, the CDR3 is TGCAGCGTTAGGGGCAGTACCTACGAGCAGTACTTC. The chain recombines TRBV29-1 with TRBJ2-7; D might be TRBD1 (5 bases). The V end lost 5 bases, the J end lost 2 bases, and 10 bases lay between the germline ends. Germline values: CDR1 SQVTM, CDR2 ANQGSEA. This CDR3 is built from 12 residues.

The chain uses TRBV7-3 and TRBJ1-1, with D possibly TRBD1 on 6 matching bases. This CDR3 contains 19 residues. Per the germline V gene, CDR1 is SGHTA and CDR2 is FQGTGA. Trimming pared 3 bases from V and 7 bases from J, leaving 30 bases between. The CDR3 region has the DNA TGTGCCAGCAGCTTCTACATCTACAGTGCCCCGAGGGGGACCCTTGAAGCTTTCTTT. Encoded protein: CASSFYIYSAPRGTLEAFF.

The genes are TRBV7-2 and TRBJ2-1; 7 nucleotides align to TRBD2. There are 12 residues in the CDR3. The V gene end was trimmed by 4 bases and the J gene end by 10 bases; junction bases not matched to a gene: 4. CDR1 and CDR2 (germline): SGHTA, FQGNSA. CDR3 protein: CASSSRAGEQFF. In DNA form, the CDR3 reads TGTGCCAGCAGCTCCCGAGCGGGAGAGCAGTTCTTC.

There are many counts of this clonotype. V is TRBV6-5 and J is TRBJ1-5; no reliable D call. CDR1 MNHEY and CDR2 SVGAGI come from the germline V gene. V was shortened by 2 bases and J by 3 bases, with 8 bases between the two germline ends. This CDR3 is built from 14 residues. DNA of the CDR3: TGTGCCAGCAGTTACGGGCAGAACAATCAGCCCCAGCATTTT. Its translation is CASSYGQNNQPQHF.

This clonotype was counted ten times or more. The chain combines TRBV7-2 with TRBJ2-7, with D possibly matching TRBD2 (6 bases). The CDR3 runs to 13 residues. Germline V gene data show CDR1 as SGHTA and CDR2 as FQGNSA. Trimming took off 3 bases at V and 5 bases at J, with 11 bases between the two ends. This CDR3 is CASSLAGGDEQYF. The CDR3 nucleotides are TGTGCCAGCAGCTTGGCAGGAGGGGACGAGCAGTACTTC.

This clonotype was picked up many times. The rearrangement uses TRBV6-6 and TRBJ2-7; perhaps TRBD1 as D (6 bases). The germline gives CDR1 MNHNY, CDR2 SVGAGI (reference sequence). Trimming shortened V by 4 bases and J by 1 base, and 17 bases separated the two germline ends. The CDR3 extends over 16 amino acids. The CDR3 sequence is CASSSQGFGLSYEQYF. The CDR3 bases are TGTGCCAGCAGTTCACAGGGATTCGGCTTGTCCTACGAGCAGTACTTC.

This clonotype was detected many times. This chain connects TRBV7-8 to TRBJ2-1; 8 bases align to TRBD2. V gave up 5 bases and J gave up 2 bases; unmatched junction bases: 5. CDR3 length: 15 residues. CDR1 and CDR2 from the germline V gene are SGHVS and FQNEAQ. CDR3 protein: CASSPGLGPYNEQFF. The CDR3 DNA sequence: TGTGCCAGCAGCCCGGGACTAGGGCCCTACAATGAGCAGTTCTTC. Combining the CDR3 with reference TRBV7-8 and TRBJ2-1 gives the whole variable domain GAGVSQSPRYKVAKRGQDVALRCDPISGHVSLFWYQQALGQGPEFLTYFQNEAQLDKSGLPSDRFFAERPEGSVSTLKIQRTQQEDSAVYLCASSPGLGPYNEQFFGPGTRLTVL.

The sample holds many counts of this clonotype. The chain is built from TRBV12-3 or TRBV12-4 and TRBJ2-6, with TRBD1 matching 7 bases. V dropped 5 bases and J dropped 1; count of bases not matched to a gene: 11. This CDR3 spans 18 amino acids. This CDR3 reads CASSLGQARGSGANVLTF. The CDR3, as DNA: TGTGCCAGCAGTCTCGGACAGGCAAGAGGGTCTGGGGCCAACGTCCTGACTTTC.

This clonotype was detected many times. This chain uses TRBV5-1 with TRBJ1-6; a weak D match, TRBD1 (6 bases). CDR1 is SGHRS, CDR2 YFSETQ, per germline. This CDR3 has 16 amino acids. Trimming pared 3 bases from V and 5 bases from J, leaving 15 bases between. The CDR3 DNA reads as TGCGCCAGCAGCTACAATACGGGGGCCGATAATTCACCCCTCCACTTT. Translated, it gives CASSYNTGADNSPLHF.

The sample holds many counts of this clonotype. The chain employs TRBV7-8 and TRBJ2-1, with 7 bases that match TRBD2. The CDR3 is 14 residues long. V trimming: 3 bases; J trimming: 5 bases; junction bases outside the gene matches: 4. Germline V lookup: CDR1 SGHVS, CDR2 FQNEAQ. The CDR3: CASSFRAGDNEQFF. The CDR3 coding sequence is TGTGCCAGCAGCTTCAGGGCGGGGGACAATGAGCAGTTCTTC. Filled out from reference TRBV7-8 and TRBJ2-1, the complete variable domain reads GAGVSQSPRYKVAKRGQDVALRCDPISGHVSLFWYQQALGQGPEFLTYFQNEAQLDKSGLPSDRFFAERPEGSVSTLKIQRTQQEDSAVYLCASSFRAGDNEQFFGPGTRLTVL.

Ten or more counts support this clonotype. V is TRBV20-1 and J is TRBJ2-7; D not certain. The V end lost 6 bases, the J end lost 5 bases, and 8 bases lay between the germline ends. Germline loops: CDR1 DFQATT, CDR2 SNEGSKA (reference sequence). This CDR3 has 10 residues. CDR3 amino acids: CSAGWNEQYF. For the CDR3, the DNA is TGCAGTGCGGGTTGGAACGAGCAGTACTTC.

The chain links TRBV6-5 to TRBJ2-7, with TRBD2 as a possible D gene (6 bases). The V gene lost 0 bases and the J gene lost 6 bases, with 15 bases spanning the gap. Germline V gene lookup returns CDR1 MNHEY and CDR2 SVGAGI. The CDR3 spans 15 residues. Here the CDR3 DNA reads TGTGCCAGCAGTTACTCGGGGCGCGGGAAAATCGAGCAGTACTTC. It encodes CASSYSGRGKIEQYF.

The table lists this clonotype with many counts. The V and J genes are TRBV20-1 and TRBJ2-7; 7 bases map to TRBD1. The CDR3 runs 13 residues. The ends lost 7 bases at V and 7 bases at J; junction bases unmatched: 13. Germline V gene lookup returns CDR1 DFQATT and CDR2 SNEGSKA (reference sequence). The CDR3 reads CSGALVQGREQYF. The CDR3 bases are TGCAGTGGTGCCTTGGTACAGGGGAGAGAGCAGTACTTC.

In this sample, this clonotype turned up many times. The chain recombines TRBV3-1 with TRBJ1-4; 7 bases are shared with TRBD1. Germline V gene data show CDR1 as LGHDT and CDR2 as YNNKEL (reference sequence). This CDR3 contains 15 residues. J gave up 8 bases and V 3 bases, and 9 bases lay outside the gene matches. The DNA of the CDR3 is TGTGCCAGCAGCCAGAGGACAGGAGGAGGGGAAAAACTGTTTTTT. Amino acid sequence: CASSQRTGGGEKLFF.

This clonotype was detected ten times or more. The rearrangement joins TRBV5-1 to TRBJ2-2, with 12 nucleotides matching TRBD1. Germline loops: CDR1 SGHRS, CDR2 YFSETQ. V lost 2 bases and J lost 7; bases outside the gene matches: 6. This CDR3 contains 16 residues. The CDR3 DNA is TGCGCCAGCAGCTTACCAGGGACAGGGGGCGTCGGGGAGCTGTTTTTT. It translates to CASSLPGTGGVGELFF. Variable domain in full (rest from reference TRBV5-1 and TRBJ2-2): KAGVTQTPRYLIKTRGQQVTLSCSPISGHRSVSWYQQTPGQGLQFLFEYFSETQRNKGNFPGRFSGRQFSNSRSEMNVSTLELGDSALYLCASSLPGTGGVGELFFGEGSRLTVL.

This clonotype was seen ten or more times. In DNA form, the CDR3 reads TGTGCCAGCAGCCGTGGCCCGGGTAATTCACCCCTCCACTTT. The encoded protein is CASSRGPGNSPLHF. The chain uses TRBV7-2 and TRBJ1-6; D gene uncertain. The germline CDR1 and CDR2 sequences are SGHTA and FQGNSA. The length of the CDR3 is 14 residues. Trimming removed 5 bases from V and 6 bases from J, with 11 bases in between.

This clonotype has ten or more counts. The chain uses TRBV5-1 and TRBJ2-3; D unresolved. The ends were cut back, 3 bases at V and 2 bases at J, with 10 bases in the middle. CDR3 length: 14 amino acids. Germline CDR1 SGHRS, CDR2 YFSETQ. CDR3 residues: CASSSRQPTDTQYF. CDR3 bases: TGCGCCAGCAGCTCGCGACAACCCACAGATACGCAGTATTTT.